This entry describes one T cell receptor beta chain. The sample is drawn from a study of blood T cell repertoires in COVID-19. Background on the study: The United States, Italy and Spain supplied acute and convalescent COVID-19 samples. Nucleic acid was either cDNA or gDNA, and it came from T cells, B-cell-depleted T cells, or PBMCs.

V dropped 5 bases and J dropped 0 bases, with 9 bases sitting between them. This CDR3 has 14 amino acids. Germline V gene data show CDR1 as SGHTA and CDR2 as FQGNSA. Authors' analysis steps: Cell counts per sample came from amplifying reference gene primers. Here immunoSEQ multiplex PCR was the method, and the copy in TCRdb shows in-frame clones only, minus some. That table gives V, J and clone size, and the DNA gave D and trimming. This table has some 50,000 clones, roughly 85% appearing once. This sequence originates from a human donor in a cohort sampled during active COVID-19. The donor label of this sample is uncertain. The V gene is TRBV7-2, the J gene TRBJ2-3, with D perhaps TRBD2 (5 bases). The source material was peripheral blood. CDR3 amino acids: CASSNPGSTDTQYF. The CDR3 bases are TGTGCCAGCAGCAACCCGGGGAGCACAGATACGCAGTATTTT.